Following are 8 T cell receptor beta chains from one sample sequenced in a study of T cells expressing NK-cell markers. TCRdb processed the 5' RACE reads again and assigns one entry to each CDR3 protein, with no DNA. Its listing shows some 340,000 distinct CDR3 sequences. The sample consisted of blood T cells: a sorted CD56 or NKG2C T cell subset, CD4+ or CD8+ T cells, or bulk PBMC T cells (not recorded which). The receptors stem from a man aged 18-70 years in good health.

V usage is TRBV6-1 and J usage is TRBJ1-5. CDR1 MNHNS and CDR2 SASEGT come from the germline V gene. The CDR3 is 15 residues long. The CDR3 reads CASKGSGGSNQPQHF.

CDR3 in amino acids: CASSLRGSWEAFF. This rearrangement joins TRBV5-6 to TRBJ1-1; TCRdb's D gene call, TRBD1, goes unchecked for lack of DNA. The CDR3 runs to 13 residues. In germline, CDR1 is SGHDT, CDR2 YYEEEE.

The chain joins TRBV6-5 to TRBJ1-5; the D call of TRBD1 rests on TCRdb alone, since no DNA is present to check it. This CDR3 has 14 amino acids. Germline CDR1 and CDR2: MNHEY and SVGAGI. CDR3 in amino acids: CASSYHRGDQPQHF.

This rearrangement joins TRBV28 to TRBJ2-5. Germline V gene lookup returns CDR1 MDHEN and CDR2 SYDVKM. CDR3 size: 14 residues. CDR3 sequence reads: CASTTPSYQETQYF.

The rearrangement uses TRBV6-5 and TRBJ2-5; the TRBD1 assignment by TCRdb is unverifiable without DNA. In germline, CDR1 is MNHEY, CDR2 SVGAGI. There are 15 residues in the CDR3. CDR3 in amino acids: CASSYGTGGKKTQYF.

The V call is TRBV7-2, the J call TRBJ1-2; TCRdb gives TRBD1 as the D gene, but with no DNA this cannot be confirmed. The CDR3 has 13 residues. Germline V lookup: CDR1 SGHTA, CDR2 FQGNSA. CDR3 loop: CASTQTPTSGYTF.

The rearrangement uses TRBV6-2 or TRBV6-3 and TRBJ2-2; TCRdb's D call of TRBD1 is untestable without DNA. The CDR3 is 17 residues long. Germline V CDR1 and CDR2: MNHEY, SVGEGT. CDR3 residues: CASRPGTGSSNTGELFF.

This chain links TRBV5-1 with TRBJ2-7; TCRdb lists TRBD1, though no DNA is available to test this call. Germline V gene lookup returns CDR1 SGHRS and CDR2 YFSETQ. CDR3 length equals 16 residues. The CDR3 sequence: CASSLGGGQGSPEQYF.